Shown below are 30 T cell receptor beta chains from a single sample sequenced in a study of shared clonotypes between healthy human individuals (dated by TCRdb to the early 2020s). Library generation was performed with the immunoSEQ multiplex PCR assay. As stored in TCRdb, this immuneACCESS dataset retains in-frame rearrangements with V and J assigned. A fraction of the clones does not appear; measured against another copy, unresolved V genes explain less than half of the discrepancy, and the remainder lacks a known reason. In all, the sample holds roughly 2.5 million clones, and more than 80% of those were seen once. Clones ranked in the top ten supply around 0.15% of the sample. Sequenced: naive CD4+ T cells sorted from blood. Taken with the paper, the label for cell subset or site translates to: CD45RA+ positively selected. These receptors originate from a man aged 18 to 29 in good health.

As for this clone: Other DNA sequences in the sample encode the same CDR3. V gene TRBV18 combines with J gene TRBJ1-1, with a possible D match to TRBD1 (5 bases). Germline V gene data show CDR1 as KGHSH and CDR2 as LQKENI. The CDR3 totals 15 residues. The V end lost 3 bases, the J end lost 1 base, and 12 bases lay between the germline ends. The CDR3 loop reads CASSPPLTGNTEAFF. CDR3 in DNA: TGTGCCAGCTCACCCCCTTTAACAGGGAACACTGAAGCTTTCTTT. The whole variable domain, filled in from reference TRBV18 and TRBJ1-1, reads NAGVMQNPRHLVRRRGQEARLRCSPMKGHSHVYWYRQLPEEGLKFMVYLQKENIIDESGMPKERFSAEFPKEGPSILRIQQVVRGDSAAYFCASSPPLTGNTEAFFGQGTRLTVV.

CDR3 protein: CASSQEPLAGAGELFF. DNA for the CDR3: TGTGCCAGCAGCCAAGAACCCCTAGCGGGAGCCGGGGAGCTGTTTTTT. This sequence joins TRBV4-2 and TRBJ2-2, with 10 nucleotides matching TRBD2. Germline CDR1 LGHNA, CDR2 YNFKEQ. This CDR3 spans 16 amino acids. The ends lost 0 bases at V and 6 bases at J; junction bases unmatched: 4.

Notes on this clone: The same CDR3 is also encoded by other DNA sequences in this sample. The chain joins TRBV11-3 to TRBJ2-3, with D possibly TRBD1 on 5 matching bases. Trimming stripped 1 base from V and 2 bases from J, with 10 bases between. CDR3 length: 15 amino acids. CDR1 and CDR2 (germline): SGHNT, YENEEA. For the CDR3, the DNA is TGTGCCAGCAGCTTAGGGCTCAGGGACACAGATACGCAGTATTTT. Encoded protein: CASSLGLRDTDTQYF.

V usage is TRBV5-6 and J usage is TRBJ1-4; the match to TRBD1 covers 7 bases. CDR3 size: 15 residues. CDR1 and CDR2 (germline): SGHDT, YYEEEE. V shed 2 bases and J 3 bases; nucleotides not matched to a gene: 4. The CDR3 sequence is CASSLQGRANEKLFF. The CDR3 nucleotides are TGTGCCAGCAGCTTACAGGGGCGAGCTAATGAAAAACTGTTTTTT.

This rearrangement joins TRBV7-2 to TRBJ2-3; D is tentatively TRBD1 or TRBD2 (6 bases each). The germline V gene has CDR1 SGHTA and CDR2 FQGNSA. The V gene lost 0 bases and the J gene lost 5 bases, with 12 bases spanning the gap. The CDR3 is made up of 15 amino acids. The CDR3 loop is CASSLATGAVDTQYF. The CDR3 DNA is TGTGCCAGCAGCTTAGCGACGGGGGCGGTAGATACGCAGTATTTT.

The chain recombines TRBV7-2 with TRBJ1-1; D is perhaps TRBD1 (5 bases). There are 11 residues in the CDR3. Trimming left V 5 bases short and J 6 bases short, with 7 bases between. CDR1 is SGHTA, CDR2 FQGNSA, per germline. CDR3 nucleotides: TGTGCCAGCAGCGAAGGGGCTGAAGCTTTCTTT. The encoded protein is CASSEGAEAFF.

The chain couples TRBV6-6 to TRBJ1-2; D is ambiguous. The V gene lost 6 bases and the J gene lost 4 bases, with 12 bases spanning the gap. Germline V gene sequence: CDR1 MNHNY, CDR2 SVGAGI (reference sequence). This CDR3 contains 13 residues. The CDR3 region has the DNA TGTGCCAGCAGGGACCGGGCTAGCTATGGCTACACCTTC. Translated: CASRDRASYGYTF.

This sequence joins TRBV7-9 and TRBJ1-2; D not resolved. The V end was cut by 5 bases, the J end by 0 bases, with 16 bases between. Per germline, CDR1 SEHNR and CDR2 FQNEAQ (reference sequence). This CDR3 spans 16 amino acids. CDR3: CASSQPIGEPNYGYTF. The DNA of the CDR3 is TGTGCCAGCAGCCAACCTATCGGGGAACCTAACTATGGCTACACCTTC.

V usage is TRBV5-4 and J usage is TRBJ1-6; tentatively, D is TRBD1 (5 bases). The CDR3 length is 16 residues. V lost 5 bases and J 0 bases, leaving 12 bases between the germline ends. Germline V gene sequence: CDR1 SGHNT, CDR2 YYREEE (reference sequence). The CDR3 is CASREQASSYNSPLHF. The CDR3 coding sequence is TGTGCCAGCAGGGAACAGGCGAGCTCCTATAATTCACCCCTCCACTTT.

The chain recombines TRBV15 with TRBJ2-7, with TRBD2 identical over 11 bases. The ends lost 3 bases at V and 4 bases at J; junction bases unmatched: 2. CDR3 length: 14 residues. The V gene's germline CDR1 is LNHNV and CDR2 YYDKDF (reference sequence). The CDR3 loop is CATSRGLAVYEQYF. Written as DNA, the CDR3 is TGTGCCACCAGCAGGGGACTAGCGGTTTACGAGCAGTACTTC.

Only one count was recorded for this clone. The CDR3 region is CASSLGTGEEDTQYF. For the CDR3, the DNA is TGCGCCAGCAGCTTGGGGACAGGGGAGGAAGATACGCAGTATTTT. This chain connects TRBV5-1 to TRBJ2-3, with 9 bases identical to TRBD1. CDR3 size: 15 residues. Germline V lookup: CDR1 SGHRS, CDR2 YFSETQ. With V trimmed by 0 bases and J by 5 bases, 4 bases remained unmatched.

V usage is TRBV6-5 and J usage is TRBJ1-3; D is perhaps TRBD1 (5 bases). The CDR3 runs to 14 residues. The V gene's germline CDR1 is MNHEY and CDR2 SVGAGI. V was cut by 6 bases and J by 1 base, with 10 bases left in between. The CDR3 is CASSPWGSGNTIYF. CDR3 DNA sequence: TGTGCCAGCAGCCCCTGGGGGTCTGGAAACACCATATATTTT.

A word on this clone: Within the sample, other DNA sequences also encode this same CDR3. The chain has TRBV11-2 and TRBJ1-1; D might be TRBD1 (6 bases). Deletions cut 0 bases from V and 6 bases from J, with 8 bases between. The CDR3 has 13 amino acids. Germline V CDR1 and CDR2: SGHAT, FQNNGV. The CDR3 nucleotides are TGTGCCAGCAGCTTAGACAGGGGCTCTGAAGCTTTCTTT. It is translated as CASSLDRGSEAFF. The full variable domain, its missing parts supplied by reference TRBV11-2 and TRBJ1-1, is EAGVAQSPRYKIIEKRQSVAFWCNPISGHATLYWYQQILGQGPKLLIQFQNNGVVDDSQLPKDRFSAERLKGVDSTLKIQPAKLEDSAVYLCASSLDRGSEAFFGQGTRLTVV.

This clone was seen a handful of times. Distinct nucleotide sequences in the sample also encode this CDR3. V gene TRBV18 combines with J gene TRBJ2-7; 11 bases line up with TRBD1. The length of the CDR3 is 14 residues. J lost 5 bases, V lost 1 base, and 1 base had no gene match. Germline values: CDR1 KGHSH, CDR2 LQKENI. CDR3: CASSPRDRGNEQYF. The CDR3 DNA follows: TGTGCCAGCTCACCACGGGACAGGGGGAACGAGCAGTACTTC.

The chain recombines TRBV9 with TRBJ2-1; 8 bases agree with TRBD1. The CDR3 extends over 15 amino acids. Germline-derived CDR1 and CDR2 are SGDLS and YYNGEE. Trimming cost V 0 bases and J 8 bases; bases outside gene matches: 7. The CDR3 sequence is CASSVVDRGDHEQFF. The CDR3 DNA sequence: TGTGCCAGCAGCGTAGTTGACAGGGGAGATCATGAGCAGTTCTTC.

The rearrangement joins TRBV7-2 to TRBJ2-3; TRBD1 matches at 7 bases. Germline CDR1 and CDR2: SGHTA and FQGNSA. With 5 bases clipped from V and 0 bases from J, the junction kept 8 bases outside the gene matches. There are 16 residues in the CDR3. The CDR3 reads CASSPHRGVSTDTQYF. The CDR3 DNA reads TGTGCCAGCAGCCCTCACAGGGGAGTAAGCACAGATACGCAGTATTTT.

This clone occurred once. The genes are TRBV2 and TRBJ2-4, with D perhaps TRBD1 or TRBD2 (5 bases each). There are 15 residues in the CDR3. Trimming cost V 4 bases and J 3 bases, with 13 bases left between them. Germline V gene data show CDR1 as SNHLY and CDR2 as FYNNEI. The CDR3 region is CASSGGPQGKNIQYF. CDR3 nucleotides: TGTGCCAGCAGTGGAGGGCCCCAGGGCAAAAACATTCAGTACTTC.

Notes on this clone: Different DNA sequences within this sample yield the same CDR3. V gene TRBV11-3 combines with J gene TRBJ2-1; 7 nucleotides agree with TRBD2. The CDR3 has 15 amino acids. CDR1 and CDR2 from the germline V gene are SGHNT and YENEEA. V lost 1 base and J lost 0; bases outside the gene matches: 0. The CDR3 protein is CASSLGTSSYNEQFF. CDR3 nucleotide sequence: TGTGCCAGCAGCTTAGGGACTAGCTCCTACAATGAGCAGTTCTTC. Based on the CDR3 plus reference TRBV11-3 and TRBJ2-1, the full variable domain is EAGVVQSPRYKIIEKKQPVAFWCNPISGHNTLYWYLQNLGQGPELLIRYENEEAVDDSQLPKDRFSAERLKGVDSTLKIQPAELGDSAVYLCASSLGTSSYNEQFFGPGTRLTVL.

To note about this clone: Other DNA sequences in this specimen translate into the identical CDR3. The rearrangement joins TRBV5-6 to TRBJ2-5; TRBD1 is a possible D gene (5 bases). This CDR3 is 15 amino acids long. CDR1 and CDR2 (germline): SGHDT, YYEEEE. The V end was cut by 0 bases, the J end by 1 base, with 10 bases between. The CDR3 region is CASSLEGLIQETQYF. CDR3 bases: TGTGCCAGCAGCTTGGAGGGGCTAATCCAAGAGACCCAGTACTTC.

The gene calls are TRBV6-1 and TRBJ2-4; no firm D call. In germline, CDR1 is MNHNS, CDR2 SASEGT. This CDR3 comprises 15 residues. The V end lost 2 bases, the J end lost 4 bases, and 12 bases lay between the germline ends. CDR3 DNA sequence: TGTGCCAGCAGTGAAAGAAGGGAAAATAAAAACATTCAGTACTTC. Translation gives CASSERRENKNIQYF.

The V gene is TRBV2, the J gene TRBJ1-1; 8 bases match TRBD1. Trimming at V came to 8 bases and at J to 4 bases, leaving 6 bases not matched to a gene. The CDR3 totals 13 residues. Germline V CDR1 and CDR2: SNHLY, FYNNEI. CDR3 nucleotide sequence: TGTGCCAGCGGGGGCAGGGGGCTCACTGAAGCTTTCTTT. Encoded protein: CASGGRGLTEAFF.

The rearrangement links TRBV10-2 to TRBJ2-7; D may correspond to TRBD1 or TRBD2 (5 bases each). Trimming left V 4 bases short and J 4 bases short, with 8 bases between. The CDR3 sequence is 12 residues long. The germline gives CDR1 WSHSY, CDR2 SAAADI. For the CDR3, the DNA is TGCGCCAGCAGTGGAGGGGTTTACGAGCAGTACTTC. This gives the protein CASSGGVYEQYF.

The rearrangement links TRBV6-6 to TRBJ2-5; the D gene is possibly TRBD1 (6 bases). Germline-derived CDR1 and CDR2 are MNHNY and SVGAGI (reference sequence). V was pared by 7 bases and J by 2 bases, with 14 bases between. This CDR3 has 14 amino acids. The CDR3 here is CASMGHMVQETQYF. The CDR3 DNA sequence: TGTGCCAGCATGGGACACATGGTTCAAGAGACCCAGTACTTC.

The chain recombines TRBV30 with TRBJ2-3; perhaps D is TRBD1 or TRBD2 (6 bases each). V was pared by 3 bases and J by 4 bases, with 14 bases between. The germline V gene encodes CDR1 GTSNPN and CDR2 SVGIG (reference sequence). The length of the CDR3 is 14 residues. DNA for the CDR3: TGTGCCTGGAGGTCCCCCGGGGGCCCAGATACGCAGTATTTT. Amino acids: CAWRSPGGPDTQYF.

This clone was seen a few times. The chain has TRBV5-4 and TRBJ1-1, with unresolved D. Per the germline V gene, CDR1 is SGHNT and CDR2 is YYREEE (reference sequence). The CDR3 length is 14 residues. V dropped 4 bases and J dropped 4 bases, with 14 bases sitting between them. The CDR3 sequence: CASSQDGWSTEAFF. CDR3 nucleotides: TGTGCCAGCAGCCAGGACGGATGGAGCACTGAAGCTTTCTTT.

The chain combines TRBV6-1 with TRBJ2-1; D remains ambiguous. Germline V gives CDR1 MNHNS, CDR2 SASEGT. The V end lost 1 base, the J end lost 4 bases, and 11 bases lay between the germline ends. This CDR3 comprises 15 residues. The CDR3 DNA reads TGTGCCAGCAGTGAAGGTCCGGGCCCGTACAATGAGCAGTTCTTC. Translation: CASSEGPGPYNEQFF.

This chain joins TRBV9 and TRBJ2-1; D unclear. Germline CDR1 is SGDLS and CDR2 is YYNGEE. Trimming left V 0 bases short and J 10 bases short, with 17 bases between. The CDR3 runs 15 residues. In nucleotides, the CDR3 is TGTGCCAGCAGCGTAGATGGAATACCCAATACAGAGCAGTTCTTC. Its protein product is CASSVDGIPNTEQFF.

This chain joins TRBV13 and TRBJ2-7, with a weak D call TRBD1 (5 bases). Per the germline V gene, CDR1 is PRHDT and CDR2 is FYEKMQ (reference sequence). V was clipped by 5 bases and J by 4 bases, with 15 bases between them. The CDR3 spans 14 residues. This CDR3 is CASSQPAGKYEQYF. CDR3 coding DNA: TGTGCCAGCAGCCAACCGGCAGGGAAGTACGAGCAGTACTTC.

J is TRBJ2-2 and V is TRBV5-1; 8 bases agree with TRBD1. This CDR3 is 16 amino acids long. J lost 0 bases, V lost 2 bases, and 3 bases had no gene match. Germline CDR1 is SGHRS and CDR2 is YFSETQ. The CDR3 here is CASSFSGGPNTGELFF. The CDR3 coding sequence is TGCGCCAGCAGCTTCTCAGGGGGCCCGAACACCGGGGAGCTGTTTTTT.

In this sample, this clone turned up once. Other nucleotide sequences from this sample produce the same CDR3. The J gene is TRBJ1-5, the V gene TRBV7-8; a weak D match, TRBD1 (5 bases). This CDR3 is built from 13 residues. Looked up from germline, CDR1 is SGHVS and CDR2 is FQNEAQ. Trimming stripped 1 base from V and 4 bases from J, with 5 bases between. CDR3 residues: CASSLGQNQPQHF. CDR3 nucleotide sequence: TGTGCCAGCAGCTTAGGACAGAATCAGCCCCAGCATTTT.